This TCR beta chain originates from a study of blood T cell repertoires in COVID-19. Study-level information: The samples span acute and convalescent COVID-19 from the United States, Italy and Spain. T cells, B-cell-depleted T cells, or PBMCs supplied cDNA or gDNA.

Germline assignment: CDR1 SGHVS and CDR2 FQNEAQ. The CDR3 is 13 amino acids. After removal of 3 bases from V and 7 bases from J, the junction contained 3 bases not matched to a gene. Original handling: The assay estimated nucleated cells by amplifying reference gene primers. Measured with immunoSEQ multiplex PCR; TCRdb has only the in-frame clones, and not every one. V and J calls and clone size follow that table, whereas D and trimming were derived from the DNA. The sample comprises roughly 140,000 clones, 87% of which are singletons, and about 4% rests with the top ten. The rearrangement uses TRBV7-8 and TRBJ2-1; 7 nucleotides align to TRBD1. This TCR was recovered from a woman aged 55-70 years with active or convalescent COVID-19. Sequenced material: peripheral blood. In DNA form, the CDR3 reads TGTGCCAGCAGCTTGACAGGGTCGAATGAGCAGTTCTTC. This translates into CASSLTGSNEQFF.